These 28 T cell receptor beta chains came from one sample sequenced in a study of technical replicates of blood from a handful of donors. TCRdb's copy holds only in-frame clones and misses some; the assay was immunoSEQ multiplex PCR. Of 80,000 to 95,000 clones in the sample, about 91% were seen once. The sequenced material came from T cells isolated from PBMCs. These receptors were collected from a human donor in good health.

This rearrangement joins TRBV19 to TRBJ2-2; a weak D match, TRBD2 (5 bases). Germline V gene data show CDR1 as LNHDA and CDR2 as SQIVND (reference sequence). The CDR3 spans 14 residues. Trimming pared 10 bases from V and 5 bases from J, leaving 17 bases between. The CDR3 here is CATLSELGTGELFF. The CDR3 coding sequence is TGTGCCACCCTTAGCGAGTTGGGGACCGGGGAGCTGTTTTTT.

This chain joins TRBV19 and TRBJ2-5; D might be TRBD2 (5 bases). Trimming took off 5 bases at V and 4 bases at J, with 17 bases between the two ends. CDR3 length: 15 amino acids. CDR1 is LNHDA, CDR2 SQIVND, per germline (reference sequence). CDR3 sequence reads: CASSPRTEVTETQYF. CDR3 bases: TGTGCCAGTAGTCCACGGACGGAGGTCACAGAGACCCAGTACTTC.

J is TRBJ1-1 and V is TRBV5-1, with D possibly being TRBD1 (5 bases). Trimming left V 4 bases short and J 1 base short, with 14 bases between. Germline CDR1 is SGHRS and CDR2 is YFSETQ. The CDR3 runs to 15 residues. The CDR3 protein is CASSPRGKENTEAFF. The CDR3 bases are TGCGCCAGCAGCCCCCGGGGGAAGGAGAACACTGAAGCTTTCTTT.

The V call is TRBV7-8, the J call TRBJ2-7; D is undetermined. From germline, CDR1 is SGHVS and CDR2 FQNEAQ. Trimming removed 5 bases at V and 1 base at J, with 15 bases between. CDR3 size: 15 residues. In DNA form, the CDR3 reads TGTGCCAGCAGCGTCCACGGAGTTAATTCCTACGAGCAGTACTTC. It translates to CASSVHGVNSYEQYF.

The chain uses TRBV19 and TRBJ2-1; 9 bases agree with TRBD2. Trimming at V came to 5 bases and at J to 4 bases, leaving 6 bases not matched to a gene. Germline-derived CDR1 and CDR2 are LNHDA and SQIVND (reference sequence). CDR3 length: 15 amino acids. CDR3 DNA: TGTGCCAGTAGTCCGGGACTAGCCCAGTACAATGAGCAGTTCTTC. Residues: CASSPGLAQYNEQFF.

This clone has only one observation. The V call is TRBV5-1, the J call TRBJ2-2; tentative D call: TRBD1 (5 bases). Per the germline V gene, CDR1 is SGHRS and CDR2 is YFSETQ. The CDR3 is made up of 14 amino acids. Trimming took 1 base from V and 7 from J, leaving 11 bases between them. The CDR3 nucleotides are TGCGCCAGCAGCTTGCCCAGGGATGACGGGGAGCTGTTTTTT. This translates into CASSLPRDDGELFF.

V gene TRBV15 combines with J gene TRBJ2-2, with D possibly being TRBD1 (6 bases). This CDR3 spans 16 amino acids. Trimming left V 0 bases short and J 2 bases short, with 10 bases between. CDR1 LNHNV and CDR2 YYDKDF come from the germline V gene (reference sequence). The CDR3 DNA sequence: TGTGCCACCAGCAGAGATGGCAGGGGCAACACCGGGGAGCTGTTTTTT. Amino acids: CATSRDGRGNTGELFF.

The chain carries TRBV11-2 and TRBJ2-3, with TRBD2 as a possible D gene (6 bases). With 4 bases removed from V and 0 bases from J, the gap between germline ends came to 17 bases. The germline gives CDR1 SGHAT, CDR2 FQNNGV. The CDR3 runs to 17 residues. CDR3 coding DNA: TGTGCCAGCAGCTCCCTGGTAGCGGCCCTAAGCACAGATACGCAGTATTTT. The encoded protein is CASSSLVAALSTDTQYF.

J is TRBJ2-5 and V is TRBV27; 9 nucleotides agree with TRBD1. The V gene's germline CDR1 is MNHEY and CDR2 SMNVEV (reference sequence). J lost 2 bases, V lost 6 bases, and 10 bases had no gene match. The CDR3 totals 16 residues. CDR3 sequence (DNA): TGTGCCAGCAGCCAGGGACAGGGAGCATGGCAAGAGACCCAGTACTTC. Its translation: CASSQGQGAWQETQYF.

V usage is TRBV27 and J usage is TRBJ2-1, with TRBD2 matching 9 bases. CDR3 length equals 15 residues. J gave up 9 bases and V 5 bases, and 11 bases lay outside the gene matches. From germline, CDR1 is MNHEY and CDR2 SMNVEV (reference sequence). DNA for the CDR3: TGTGCCAGCAGTGAGACTAGCGGCCCTTATGGTGAGCAGTTCTTC. This translates into CASSETSGPYGEQFF.

The CDR3 is CSVEGQEYTEAFF. CDR3 coding DNA: TGCAGCGTTGAAGGTCAGGAATACACTGAAGCTTTCTTT. The rearrangement uses TRBV29-1 and TRBJ1-1; D unresolved. CDR1 and CDR2 (germline): SQVTM, ANQGSEA. The CDR3 has 13 residues. V lost 1 base and J lost 3, with 9 bases in between.

V gene TRBV6-4 combines with J gene TRBJ2-1, with a weak D call TRBD1 (6 bases). The V end lost 0 bases, the J end lost 3 bases, and 9 bases lay between the germline ends. CDR3 length equals 15 residues. CDR1 is MRHNA, CDR2 SNTAGT, per germline. For the CDR3, the DNA is TGTGCCAGCAGTGACTCTGGACAGAACTACAATGAGCAGTTCTTC. Protein sequence: CASSDSGQNYNEQFF.

The J gene is TRBJ2-1, the V gene TRBV6-4, with a weak D call TRBD1 (6 bases). V was pared by 6 bases and J by 5 bases, with 23 bases between. The CDR3 spans 17 residues. Germline-derived CDR1 and CDR2 are MRHNA and SNTAGT. DNA for the CDR3: TGTGCCAGCAGCCCCAGGGGTTTAGCCTACGCGGACAATGAGCAGTTCTTC. This sequence encodes CASSPRGLAYADNEQFF.

This chain connects TRBV27 to TRBJ2-3; 8 nucleotides agree with TRBD2. The V gene end was trimmed by 6 bases and the J gene end by 1 base; junction bases not matched to a gene: 3. Germline V lookup: CDR1 MNHEY, CDR2 SMNVEV (reference sequence). CDR3 length: 14 amino acids. CDR3: CASRATSGTDTQYF. In nucleotides, the CDR3 is TGTGCCAGCAGGGCGACTAGCGGCACAGATACGCAGTATTTT.

This chain joins TRBV7-8 and TRBJ2-5, with 11 bases matching TRBD2. CDR1 is SGHVS, CDR2 FQNEAQ, per germline. V shed 1 base, J shed 5 bases, and the junction held 6 bases outside the gene matches. The CDR3 length is 16 residues. CDR3 protein: CASSLGTSGFRETQYF. CDR3 coding DNA: TGTGCCAGCAGCTTAGGGACTAGCGGGTTTAGGGAGACCCAGTACTTC.

This sequence joins TRBV5-1 and TRBJ2-1; possible D gene TRBD2, 6 bases. Germline CDR1 is SGHRS and CDR2 is YFSETQ. The CDR3 sequence is 15 residues long. Deletions cut 4 bases from V and 6 bases from J, with 17 bases between. CDR3 in DNA: TGCGCCAGCAGCATAAGCGGGTTGGGGACCAATGAGCAGTTCTTC. It yields the protein CASSISGLGTNEQFF.

The chain combines TRBV9 with TRBJ1-6, with a tentative D call TRBD1 (5 bases). The CDR3 loop spans 13 amino acids. Germline V gives CDR1 SGDLS, CDR2 YYNGEE. Trimming removed 2 bases at V and 10 bases at J, with 10 bases between. Here the CDR3 DNA reads TGTGCCAGCAGCGTGGCAGGGATGTCACCCCTCCACTTT. Encoded protein: CASSVAGMSPLHF.

The chain is built from TRBV7-9 and TRBJ2-7, with 8 bases matching TRBD2. V lost 5 bases to trimming and J lost 7 bases; unmatched junction nucleotides: 19. This CDR3 has 17 amino acids. CDR1 SEHNR and CDR2 FQNEAQ come from the germline V gene (reference sequence). Here the CDR3 reads CASSRAWSSGGPGEQYF. The CDR3, as DNA: TGTGCCAGCAGCCGAGCGTGGAGCTCGGGAGGGCCGGGGGAGCAGTACTTC.

J is TRBJ2-3 and V is TRBV7-2, with 7 bases identical to TRBD2. V lost 5 bases to trimming and J lost 2 bases; unmatched junction nucleotides: 7. Germline V CDR1 and CDR2: SGHTA, FQGNSA. The CDR3 covers 15 residues. The CDR3 reads CASSRRDYLTDTQYF. For the CDR3, the DNA is TGTGCCAGCAGCCGCCGGGACTACCTCACAGATACGCAGTATTTT. Together with reference TRBV7-2 and TRBJ2-3, the CDR3 gives the full variable domain: GAGVSQSPSNKVTEKGKDVELRCDPISGHTALYWYRQSLGQGLEFLIYFQGNSAPDKSGLPSDRFSAERTGGSVSTLTIQRTQQEDSAVYLCASSRRDYLTDTQYFGPGTRLTVL.

The rearrangement uses TRBV7-2 and TRBJ1-3; D uncertain. With 5 bases removed from V and 3 bases from J, the gap between germline ends came to 8 bases. Germline assignment: CDR1 SGHTA and CDR2 FQGNSA. CDR3 size: 13 residues. The CDR3 protein is CASSPRIGNTIYF. CDR3 nucleotide sequence: TGTGCCAGCAGCCCCCGTATTGGAAACACCATATATTTT.

This chain uses TRBV2 with TRBJ2-5; TRBD2 aligns across 9 bases. There are 16 residues in the CDR3. CDR1 SNHLY and CDR2 FYNNEI come from the germline V gene. With V trimmed by 6 bases and J by 5 bases, 13 bases remained unmatched. This chain's CDR3 is CASSPWVAGGEETQYF. CDR3 bases: TGTGCCAGCAGCCCCTGGGTGGCGGGGGGGGAGGAGACCCAGTACTTC.

For the CDR3, the DNA is TGTGCCAGCAGCTCAGAGGCCAGACTACACCAAGAGACCCAGTACTTC. This sequence encodes CASSSEARLHQETQYF. The chain recombines TRBV7-6 with TRBJ2-5; a possible D gene is TRBD2 (5 bases). CDR1 is SGHVS, CDR2 FNYEAQ, per germline. This CDR3 spans 16 amino acids. Trimming stripped 4 bases from V and 0 bases from J, with 15 bases between. Supplemented by reference TRBV7-6 and TRBJ2-5, the full variable domain reads GAGVSQSPRYKVTKRGQDVALRCDPISGHVSLYWYRQALGQGPEFLTYFNYEAQQDKSGLPNDRFSAERPEGSISTLTIQRTEQRDSAMYRCASSSEARLHQETQYFGPGTRLLVL.

The chain joins TRBV10-1 to TRBJ2-1; 8 positions agree with TRBD2. The CDR3 has 17 amino acids. V lost 3 bases to trimming and J lost 0 bases; unmatched junction nucleotides: 7. Germline-derived CDR1 and CDR2 are WNHNN and SYGVQD (reference sequence). The chain's CDR3 is CASSDVAGLASYNEQFF. CDR3 coding DNA: TGCGCCAGCAGTGACGTCGCAGGACTAGCCTCCTACAATGAGCAGTTCTTC.

J is TRBJ2-7 and V is TRBV7-9; D is unresolved. With 1 base removed from V and 5 bases from J, the gap between germline ends came to 3 bases. The germline gives CDR1 SEHNR, CDR2 FQNEAQ (reference sequence). This CDR3 spans 11 amino acids. The CDR3 DNA follows: TGTGCCAGCAGCTTAGTCGACGAGCAGTACTTC. Its protein is CASSLVDEQYF.

V and J are TRBV2 and TRBJ1-3; tentatively, D is TRBD1 (6 bases). V shed 5 bases and J shed 1 base, with 21 bases lying between them. The CDR3 has 18 residues. CDR1 SNHLY and CDR2 FYNNEI come from the germline V gene. As DNA, the CDR3 is TGTGCCAGCAGTCCAGACCTCGGGGGGCGGGGATCTGGAAACACCATATATTTT. Protein: CASSPDLGGRGSGNTIYF.

The chain has TRBV28 and TRBJ1-6; TRBD1 might be the D (6 bases). CDR1 is MDHEN, CDR2 SYDVKM, per germline. The length of the CDR3 is 17 residues. The V and J ends lost 1 base and 8 bases respectively, with 18 bases between them. The CDR3 spells CASSLFQQGGSDSPLHF. In nucleotides, the CDR3 is TGTGCCAGCAGTTTATTCCAACAGGGCGGAAGTGATTCACCCCTCCACTTT.

The chain employs TRBV15 and TRBJ1-1, with 8 bases lining up with TRBD1. The V and J ends lost 5 bases and 1 base, in that order; junction bases with no gene match: 6. Germline assignment: CDR1 LNHNV and CDR2 YYDKDF (reference sequence). The CDR3 spans 15 residues. The CDR3 spells CATSAPGQENTEAFF. CDR3 nucleotides: TGTGCCACCAGCGCACCGGGACAGGAGAACACTGAAGCTTTCTTT.

V gene TRBV28 combines with J gene TRBJ2-2, with 8 bases lining up with TRBD1. CDR1 is MDHEN, CDR2 SYDVKM, per germline. The CDR3 spans 13 residues. The V and J ends lost 5 bases and 9 bases, in that order; junction bases with no gene match: 5. This chain's CDR3 is CASSPGTGRELFF. The CDR3 DNA sequence: TGTGCCAGCAGTCCCGGGACAGGAAGGGAGCTGTTTTTT.